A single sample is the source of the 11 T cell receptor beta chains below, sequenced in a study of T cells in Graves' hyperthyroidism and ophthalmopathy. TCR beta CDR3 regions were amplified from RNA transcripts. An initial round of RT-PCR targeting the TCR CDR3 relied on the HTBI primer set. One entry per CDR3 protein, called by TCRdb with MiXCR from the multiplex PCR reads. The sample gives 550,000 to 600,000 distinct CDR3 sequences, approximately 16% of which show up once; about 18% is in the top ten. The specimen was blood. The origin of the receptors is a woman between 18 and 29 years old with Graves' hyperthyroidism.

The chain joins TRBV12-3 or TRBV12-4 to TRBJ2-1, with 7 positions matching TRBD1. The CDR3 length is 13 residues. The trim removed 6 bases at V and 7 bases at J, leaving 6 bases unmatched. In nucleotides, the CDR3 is TGTGCCAGCAGCCGAGGGGGCTTGAATGAGCAGTTCTTC. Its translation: CASSRGGLNEQFF.

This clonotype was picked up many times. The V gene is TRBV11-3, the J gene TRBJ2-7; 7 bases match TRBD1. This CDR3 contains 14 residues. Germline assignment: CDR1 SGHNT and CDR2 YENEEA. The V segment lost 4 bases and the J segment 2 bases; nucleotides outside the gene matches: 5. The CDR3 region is CASSSGQAAYEQYF. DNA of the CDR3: TGTGCCAGCAGCTCAGGACAGGCCGCCTACGAGCAGTACTTC.

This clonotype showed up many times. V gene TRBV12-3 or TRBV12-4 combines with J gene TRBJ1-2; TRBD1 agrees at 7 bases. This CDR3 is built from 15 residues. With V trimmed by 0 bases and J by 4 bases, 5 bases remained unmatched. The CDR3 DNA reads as TGTGCCAGCAGTTTAGCGGTGGGACAGATCTATGGCTACACCTTC. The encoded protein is CASSLAVGQIYGYTF.

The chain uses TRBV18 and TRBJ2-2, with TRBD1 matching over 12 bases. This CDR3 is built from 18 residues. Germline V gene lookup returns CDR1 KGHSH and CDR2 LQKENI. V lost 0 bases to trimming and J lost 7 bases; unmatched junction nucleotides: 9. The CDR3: CASSPPRSGTGGVGELFF. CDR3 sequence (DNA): TGTGCCAGCTCACCACCGCGTTCCGGGACAGGGGGCGTCGGGGAGCTGTTTTTT.

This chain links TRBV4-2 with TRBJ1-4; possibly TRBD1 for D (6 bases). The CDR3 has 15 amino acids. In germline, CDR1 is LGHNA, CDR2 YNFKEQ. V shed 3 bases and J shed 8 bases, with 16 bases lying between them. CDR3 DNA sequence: TGTGCCAGCAGCCAGGTTACAGGGAGTGGGGAAAAACTGTTTTTT. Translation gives CASSQVTGSGEKLFF.

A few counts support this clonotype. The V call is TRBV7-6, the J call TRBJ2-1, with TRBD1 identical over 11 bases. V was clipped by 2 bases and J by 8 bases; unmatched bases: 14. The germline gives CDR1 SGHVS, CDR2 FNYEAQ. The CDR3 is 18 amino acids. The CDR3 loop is CASSLSFGTGGVRDEQFF. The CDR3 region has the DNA TGTGCCAGCAGCTTAAGCTTTGGGACAGGGGGTGTTAGGGATGAGCAGTTCTTC.

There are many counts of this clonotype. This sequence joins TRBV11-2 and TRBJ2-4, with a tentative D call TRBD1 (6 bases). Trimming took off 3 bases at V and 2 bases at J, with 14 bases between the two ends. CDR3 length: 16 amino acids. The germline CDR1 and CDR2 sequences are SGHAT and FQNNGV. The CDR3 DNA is TGTGCCAGCAGCTTGTACCCAGGGGCCTCCAAAAACATTCAGTACTTC. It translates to CASSLYPGASKNIQYF.

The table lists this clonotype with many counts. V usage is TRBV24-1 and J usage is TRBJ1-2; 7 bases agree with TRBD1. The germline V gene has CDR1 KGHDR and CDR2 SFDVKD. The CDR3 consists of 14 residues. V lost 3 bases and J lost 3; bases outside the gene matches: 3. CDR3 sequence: CATSDIGQDYGYTF. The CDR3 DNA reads TGTGCCACCAGTGATATTGGACAGGACTATGGCTACACCTTC.

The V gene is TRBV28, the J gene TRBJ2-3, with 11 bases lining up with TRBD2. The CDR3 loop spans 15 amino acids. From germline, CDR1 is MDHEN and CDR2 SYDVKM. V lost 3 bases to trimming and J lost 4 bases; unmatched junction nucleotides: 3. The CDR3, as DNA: TGTGCCAGCAGTTTGATTAGCGGGGGGGCAGATACGCAGTATTTT. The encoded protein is CASSLISGGADTQYF.

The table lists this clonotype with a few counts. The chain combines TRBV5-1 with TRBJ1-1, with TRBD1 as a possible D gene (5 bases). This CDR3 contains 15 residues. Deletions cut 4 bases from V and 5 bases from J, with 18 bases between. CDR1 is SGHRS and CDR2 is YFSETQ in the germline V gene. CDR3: CASSPLGGVGTEAFF. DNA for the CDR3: TGCGCCAGCAGCCCCCTGGGGGGGGTGGGGACTGAAGCTTTCTTT.

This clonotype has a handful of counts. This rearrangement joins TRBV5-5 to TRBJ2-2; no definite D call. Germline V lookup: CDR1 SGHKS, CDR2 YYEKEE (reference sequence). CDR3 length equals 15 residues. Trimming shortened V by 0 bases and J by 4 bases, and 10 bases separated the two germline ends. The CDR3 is CASSLDPTRTGELFF. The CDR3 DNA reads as TGTGCCAGCAGCTTGGATCCAACACGCACCGGGGAGCTGTTTTTT. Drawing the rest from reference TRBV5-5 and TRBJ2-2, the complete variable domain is DAGVTQSPTHLIKTRGQQVTLRCSPISGHKSVSWYQQVLGQGPQFIFQYYEKEERGRGNFPDRFSARQFPNYSSELNVNALLLGDSALYLCASSLDPTRTGELFFGEGSRLTVL.